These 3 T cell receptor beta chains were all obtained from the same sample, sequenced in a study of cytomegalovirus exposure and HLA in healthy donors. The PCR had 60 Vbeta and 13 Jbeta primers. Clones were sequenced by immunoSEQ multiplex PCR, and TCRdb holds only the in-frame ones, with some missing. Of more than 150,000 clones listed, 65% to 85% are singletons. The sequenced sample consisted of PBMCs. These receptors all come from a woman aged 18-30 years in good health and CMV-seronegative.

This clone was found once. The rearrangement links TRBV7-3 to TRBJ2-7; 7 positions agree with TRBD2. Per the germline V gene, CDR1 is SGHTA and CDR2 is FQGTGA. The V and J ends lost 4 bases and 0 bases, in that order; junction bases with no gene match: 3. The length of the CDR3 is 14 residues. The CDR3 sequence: CASSSTSDSYEQYF. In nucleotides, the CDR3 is TGTGCCAGCAGCTCTACTAGCGACTCCTACGAGCAGTACTTC.

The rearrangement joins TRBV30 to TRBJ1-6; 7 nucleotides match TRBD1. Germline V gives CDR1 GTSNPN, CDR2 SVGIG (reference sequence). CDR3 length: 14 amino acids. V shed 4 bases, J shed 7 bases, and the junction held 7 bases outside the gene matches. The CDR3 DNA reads TGTGCCTGGACGGGACAGATTATCAATTCACCCCTCCACTTT. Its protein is CAWTGQIINSPLHF.

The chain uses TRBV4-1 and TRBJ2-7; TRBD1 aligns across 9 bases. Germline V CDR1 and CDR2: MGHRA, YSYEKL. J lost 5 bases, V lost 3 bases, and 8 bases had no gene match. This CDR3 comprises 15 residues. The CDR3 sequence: CASSHTGTGTHEQYF. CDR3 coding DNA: TGCGCCAGCAGCCACACCGGGACAGGGACTCACGAGCAGTACTTC.